A single sample gave rise to the 8 T cell receptor beta chains below, sequenced in a study of T cell responses to AZD1222 COVID-19 vaccine. TCRdb keeps only in-frame clones here, not all; method: immunoSEQ multiplex PCR. The table has approximately 83,000 clones, approximately 90% seen once. Sequencing used peripheral blood, obtained on day 0 of MenACWY control vaccination. These receptors were obtained from an adult in good health.

This sequence joins TRBV7-9 and TRBJ2-5; tentative D call: TRBD2 (6 bases). V was clipped by 7 bases and J by 2 bases, with 14 bases between them. Germline V lookup: CDR1 SEHNR, CDR2 FQNEAQ (reference sequence). The CDR3 runs to 14 residues. The CDR3 protein is CASTPGREQETQYF. As DNA, the CDR3 is TGTGCCAGCACCCCAGGGCGGGAACAAGAGACCCAGTACTTC. The full variable domain, completed using reference TRBV7-9 and TRBJ2-5, is DTGVSQNPRHKITKRGQNVTFRCDPISEHNRLYWYRQTLGQGPEFLTYFQNEAQLEKSRLLSDRFSAERPKGSFSTLEIQRTEQGDSAMYLCASTPGREQETQYFGPGTRLLVL.

This sequence joins TRBV19 and TRBJ1-1; D remains ambiguous. Per germline, CDR1 LNHDA and CDR2 SQIVND (reference sequence). The CDR3 covers 16 residues. V was shortened by 3 bases and J by 0 bases, with 14 bases between the two germline ends. CDR3 sequence: CASSISVSRLNTEAFF. CDR3 DNA sequence: TGTGCCAGTAGTATTTCCGTCTCCCGCTTGAACACTGAAGCTTTCTTT.

This clone was counted once. The J gene is TRBJ1-3, the V gene TRBV30; TRBD1 is a possible D gene (5 bases). V shed 3 bases and J shed 8 bases, with 14 bases lying between them. Per the germline V gene, CDR1 is GTSNPN and CDR2 is SVGIG (reference sequence). The CDR3 length is 13 residues. CDR3 in DNA: TGTGCCTGGAGCTCTCTGGGGGAGGACACCATATATTTT. This encodes CAWSSLGEDTIYF.

J is TRBJ2-3 and V is TRBV7-2; 8 nucleotides agree with TRBD2. The CDR3 extends over 15 amino acids. Germline CDR1 is SGHTA and CDR2 is FQGNSA. With V trimmed by 6 bases and J by 1 base, 6 bases remained unmatched. The CDR3 bases are TGTGCCAGCAGTCGCAGCGGGAGAGGCACAGATACGCAGTATTTT. Translation: CASSRSGRGTDTQYF.

V is TRBV7-2 and J is TRBJ1-2, with D possibly matching TRBD1 (5 bases). Germline loops: CDR1 SGHTA, CDR2 FQGNSA. Between the trimmed V and J ends, which lost 1 base and 5 bases, there was a span of 14 bases. This CDR3 is built from 15 residues. This chain's CDR3 is CASSLVQAGTYGYTF. The CDR3, as DNA: TGTGCCAGCAGCTTAGTTCAGGCAGGGACTTATGGCTACACCTTC. Together with reference TRBV7-2 and TRBJ1-2, the CDR3 gives the full variable domain: GAGVSQSPSNKVTEKGKDVELRCDPISGHTALYWYRQSLGQGLEFLIYFQGNSAPDKSGLPSDRFSAERTGGSVSTLTIQRTQQEDSAVYLCASSLVQAGTYGYTFGSGTRLTVV.

This chain links TRBV6-5 with TRBJ1-1, with D tentatively TRBD1 (6 bases). Germline CDR1 and CDR2: MNHEY and SVGAGI. CDR3 length equals 14 residues. The V gene lost 6 bases and the J gene lost 0 bases, with 11 bases spanning the gap. In nucleotides, the CDR3 is TGTGCCAGCAGCGGACAGCTATTGAACACTGAAGCTTTCTTT. Amino acids: CASSGQLLNTEAFF.

Of note for this clone: This sample includes further DNA sequences coding for the same CDR3. The V and J genes are TRBV7-9 and TRBJ1-1, with 7 bases identical to TRBD1. V lost 5 bases and J lost 4; bases outside the gene matches: 7. The CDR3 consists of 14 residues. In germline, CDR1 is SEHNR, CDR2 FQNEAQ (reference sequence). The CDR3 region has the DNA TGTGCCAGCAGCCCAGAGACAGGGTTCACTGAAGCTTTCTTT. Protein sequence: CASSPETGFTEAFF.

CDR3 in amino acids: CASSLKQGYEQYF. The CDR3, as DNA: TGCGCCAGCAGCTTGAAGCAGGGCTACGAGCAGTACTTC. The V and J genes are TRBV5-1 and TRBJ2-7; D may be TRBD1 (5 bases). The V gene lost 1 base and the J gene lost 3 bases, with 8 bases spanning the gap. CDR3 length: 13 residues. In germline, CDR1 is SGHRS, CDR2 YFSETQ. Full variable domain (outside the CDR3, taken from reference TRBV5-1 and TRBJ2-7): KAGVTQTPRYLIKTRGQQVTLSCSPISGHRSVSWYQQTPGQGLQFLFEYFSETQRNKGNFPGRFSGRQFSNSRSEMNVSTLELGDSALYLCASSLKQGYEQYFGPGTRLTVT.